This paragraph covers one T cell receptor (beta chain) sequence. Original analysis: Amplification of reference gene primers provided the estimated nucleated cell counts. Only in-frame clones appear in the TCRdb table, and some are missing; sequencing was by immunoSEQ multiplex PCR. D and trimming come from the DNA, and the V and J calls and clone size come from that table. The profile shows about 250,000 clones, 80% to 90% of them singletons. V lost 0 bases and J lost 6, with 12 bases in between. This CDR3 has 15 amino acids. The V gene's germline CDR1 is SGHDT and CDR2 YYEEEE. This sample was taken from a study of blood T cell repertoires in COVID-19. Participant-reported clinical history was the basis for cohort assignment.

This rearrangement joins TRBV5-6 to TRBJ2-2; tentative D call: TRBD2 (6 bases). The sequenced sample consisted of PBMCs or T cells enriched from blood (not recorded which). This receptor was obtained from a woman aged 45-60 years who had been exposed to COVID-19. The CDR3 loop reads CASSLGRGTAGELFF. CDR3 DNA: TGTGCCAGCAGCTTGGGGAGGGGTACGGCCGGGGAGCTGTTTTTT. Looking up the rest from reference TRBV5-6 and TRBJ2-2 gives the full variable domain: DAGVTQSPTHLIKTRGQQVTLRCSPKSGHDTVSWYQQALGQGPQFIFQYYEEEERQRGNFPDRFSGHQFPNYSSELNVNALLLGDSALYLCASSLGRGTAGELFFGEGSRLTVL.